These 29 T cell receptor beta chains came from one sample sequenced in a study of blood T cell repertoires in COVID-19. TCRdb's copy holds only in-frame clones and misses some; the assay was immunoSEQ multiplex PCR. The top ten hold 15% of the sample, which has 25,000 to 35,000 clones, approximately 87% seen once. Sequenced material: peripheral blood. The receptors were sampled from a man in his 70s with active COVID-19.

This chain joins TRBV3-1 (or the pseudogene TRBV3-2) and TRBJ1-6; no clear D. Germline V gives CDR1 LGHDT, CDR2 YNNKEL (reference sequence). The length of the CDR3 is 15 residues. Deletions cut 1 base from V and 9 bases from J, with 13 bases between. CDR3 coding DNA: TGTGCCAGCAGCCAAGCGGCAGGTTTCACTTCACCCCTCCACTTT. Translated, it gives CASSQAAGFTSPLHF.

The chain combines TRBV7-7 with TRBJ2-2; 8 positions agree with TRBD1. The CDR3 contains 15 residues. V shed 5 bases and J 4 bases; nucleotides not matched to a gene: 6. The germline V gene has CDR1 SSHAT and CDR2 FNYEAQ (reference sequence). The CDR3 reads CASSPGGAGTGELFF. Here the CDR3 DNA reads TGTGCCAGCAGCCCAGGGGGCGCGGGCACCGGGGAGCTGTTTTTT.

V usage is TRBV5-8 and J usage is TRBJ1-5, with D hard to call. V lost 0 bases to trimming and J lost 0 bases, with 10 bases between them. The CDR3 is 16 residues long. CDR1 and CDR2 from the germline V gene are SGHTS and YDEGEE. The CDR3 reads CASSLAGRGSNQPQHF. CDR3 nucleotides: TGTGCCAGCAGCTTGGCCGGTCGGGGTAGCAATCAGCCCCAGCATTTT.

This sequence joins TRBV2 and TRBJ2-7; 7 nucleotides line up with TRBD2. Germline CDR1 is SNHLY and CDR2 is FYNNEI. V dropped 2 bases and J dropped 1; count of bases not matched to a gene: 11. CDR3 length: 17 amino acids. The CDR3 protein is CASSETPGGWESYEQYF. CDR3 sequence (DNA): TGTGCCAGCAGTGAAACCCCGGGGGGATGGGAATCCTACGAGCAGTACTTC.

The rearrangement links TRBV27 to TRBJ2-5, with TRBD2 as a possible D gene (7 bases). The V gene lost 0 bases and the J gene lost 2 bases, with 10 bases spanning the gap. CDR3 length: 15 residues. From germline, CDR1 is MNHEY and CDR2 SMNVEV (reference sequence). CDR3 residues: CASSLSGGAQETQYF. Here the CDR3 DNA reads TGTGCCAGCAGTTTATCAGGGGGGGCGCAAGAGACCCAGTACTTC.

This clone came up a few times. The chain links TRBV9 to TRBJ1-3; weak D call: TRBD1 (5 bases). Germline V CDR1 and CDR2: SGDLS, YYNGEE. This CDR3 spans 15 amino acids. The germline V and J ends were trimmed by 2 bases and 2 bases, with 11 bases remaining between them. In DNA form, the CDR3 reads TGTGCCAGCAGCGTTAGGGCAGGGACTGGAAACACCATATATTTT. Protein product: CASSVRAGTGNTIYF.

The chain carries TRBV9 and TRBJ2-3; 7 nucleotides line up with TRBD1. Germline CDR1 reads SGDLS; CDR2 reads YYNGEE. The V and J ends lost 3 bases and 2 bases, in that order; junction bases with no gene match: 3. The CDR3 extends over 14 amino acids. The CDR3 is CASSGDSFTDTQYF. CDR3 DNA sequence: TGTGCCAGCAGCGGGGACAGCTTCACAGATACGCAGTATTTT.

V gene TRBV6-7 combines with J gene TRBJ2-3, with 12 bases fitting TRBD2. Being an ORF, TRBV6-7 has a function that is uncertain. The junction had 18 bases not matched to a gene; V was cut back by 8 bases and J by 3 bases. This CDR3 comprises 19 residues. Here the CDR3 reads CASPLGLAGGRGKTDTQYF. CDR3 DNA sequence: TGTGCCAGCCCTCTGGGGCTAGCGGGGGGGCGGGGTAAGACAGATACGCAGTATTTT.

This clone was observed a handful of times. The rearrangement links TRBV6-2 or TRBV6-3 to TRBJ2-7; D might be TRBD1 (6 bases). Germline CDR1 is MNHEY and CDR2 is SVGEGT. Trimming stripped 2 bases from V and 4 bases from J, with 9 bases between. The CDR3 runs to 13 residues. CDR3 in DNA: TGTGCCAGCAGTTACCCCAGGGGATACGAGCAGTACTTC. It codes for CASSYPRGYEQYF.

This clone came up once. The gene calls are TRBV7-8 and TRBJ1-5; D is undetermined. Germline CDR1 is SGHVS and CDR2 is FQNEAQ. CDR3 length equals 17 residues. Trimming left V 5 bases short and J 2 bases short, with 19 bases between. This chain's CDR3 is CASSPSNRGSGNQPQHF. CDR3 coding DNA: TGTGCCAGCAGCCCCTCAAATCGGGGTTCAGGCAATCAGCCCCAGCATTTT.

Remarks on this clone: One junction end does not reproduce the germline sequence, and a read error may be involved. The chain joins TRBV3-1 (or the pseudogene TRBV3-2) to TRBJ2-3; weak D call: TRBD1 (6 bases). The germline CDR1 and CDR2 sequences are LGHDT and YNNKEL (reference sequence). The CDR3 has 17 amino acids. The CDR3 loop reads CASSQGYRVRGQTTLCF. The CDR3 nucleotides are TGTGCCAGCAGCCAAGGATATCGGGTTCGGGGACAAACGACCCTTTGTTTT.

The chain uses TRBV5-4 and TRBJ2-2; D may be TRBD1 (6 bases). V dropped 4 bases and J dropped 13 bases, with 17 bases sitting between them. From germline, CDR1 is SGHNT and CDR2 YYREEE (reference sequence). The CDR3 runs to 13 residues. The CDR3 reads CASSPTGALRLFF. In nucleotides, the CDR3 is TGTGCCAGCAGCCCGACAGGAGCCCTGCGGCTGTTTTTT.

The chain joins TRBV5-1 to TRBJ2-5; D is possibly TRBD2 (5 bases). Per germline, CDR1 SGHRS and CDR2 YFSETQ. The CDR3 spans 15 residues. The germline V and J ends were trimmed by 2 bases and 5 bases, with 16 bases remaining between them. CDR3 residues: CASSFGGSPEETQYF. CDR3 nucleotides: TGCGCCAGCAGCTTCGGCGGGTCCCCAGAGGAGACCCAGTACTTC.

The V and J genes are TRBV6-1 and TRBJ2-5; 9 bases match TRBD1. The germline CDR1 and CDR2 sequences are MNHNS and SASEGT. Unmatched junction bases numbered 14, after V lost 3 bases and J lost 3 bases. The CDR3 is made up of 18 amino acids. CDR3 loop: CASSEGTGRLDLEETQYF. In DNA form, the CDR3 reads TGTGCCAGCAGTGAGGGGACAGGGAGATTGGATTTGGAAGAGACCCAGTACTTC.

The chain is built from TRBV28 and TRBJ2-7, with TRBD1 matching over 11 bases. The CDR3 contains 15 residues. The V segment lost 6 bases and the J segment 5 bases; nucleotides outside the gene matches: 9. Germline V gives CDR1 MDHEN, CDR2 SYDVKM. Written as DNA, the CDR3 is TGTGCCAGCAGGCCCCGGGGGACAGGGGGGAACGAGCAGTACTTC. It encodes CASRPRGTGGNEQYF.

The CDR3: CASGVQGAGNEQFF. The CDR3, as DNA: TGTGCTAGTGGTGTTCAGGGGGCCGGCAATGAGCAGTTCTTC. This chain joins TRBV12-5 and TRBJ2-1; 8 bases agree with TRBD1. V was clipped by 5 bases and J by 6 bases; unmatched bases: 6. Germline CDR1 reads LGHNT; CDR2 reads FRNRAP. This CDR3 comprises 14 residues. The full variable domain, completed using reference TRBV12-5 and TRBJ2-1, is DARVTQTPRHKVTEMGQEVTMRCQPILGHNTVFWYRQTMMQGLELLAYFRNRAPLDDSGMPKDRFSAEMPDATLATLKIQPSEPRDSAVYFCASGVQGAGNEQFFGPGTRLTVL.

The rearrangement links TRBV12-3 or TRBV12-4 to TRBJ1-1, with a possible D match to TRBD1 (5 bases). Deletions cut 4 bases from V and 4 bases from J, with 10 bases between. The CDR3 has 13 amino acids. CDR3 DNA: TGTGCCAGCAGTTCAATCGGGGGCACTGAAGCTTTCTTT. Translating it yields CASSSIGGTEAFF.

The rearrangement links TRBV29-1 to TRBJ2-2; 8 bases agree with TRBD2. V was pared by 6 bases and J by 4 bases, with 7 bases of the junction left unmatched. This CDR3 is 14 amino acids long. Germline loops: CDR1 SQVTM, CDR2 ANQGSEA. Here the CDR3 DNA reads TGCAGCGTCAGGAGAGCGGGGGCCACCGGGGAGCTGTTTTTT. Translating gives CSVRRAGATGELFF.

The chain uses TRBV11-2 and TRBJ1-2; TRBD1 might be the D (6 bases). The CDR3 is made up of 12 amino acids. The germline V gene has CDR1 SGHAT and CDR2 FQNNGV. The V end lost 5 bases, the J end lost 8 bases, and 12 bases lay between the germline ends. CDR3 residues: CASSLTGSGYTF. DNA of the CDR3: TGTGCCAGCAGCCTTACAGGGAGCGGCTACACCTTC.

The V and J genes are TRBV6-2 or TRBV6-3 and TRBJ1-6, with TRBD1 identical over 7 bases. The germline V gene has CDR1 MNHEY and CDR2 SVGEGT. The CDR3 has 14 amino acids. Trimming took 6 bases from V and 5 from J; bases not matched to a gene: 4. The CDR3 DNA reads as TGTGCCAGCAGCCTTACAGGGGATAATTCACCCCTCCACTTT. It is translated as CASSLTGDNSPLHF.

The CDR3 reads CASSKTGTGNQPQHF. DNA of the CDR3: TGTGCCAGCAGTAAGACAGGGACGGGCAATCAGCCCCAGCATTTT. This chain uses TRBV6-2 or TRBV6-3 with TRBJ1-5; 7 nucleotides line up with TRBD1. The V and J ends lost 5 bases and 2 bases, in that order; junction bases with no gene match: 6. Germline V gene sequence: CDR1 MNHEY, CDR2 SVGEGT. This CDR3 comprises 15 residues.

The chain couples TRBV6-2 or TRBV6-3 to TRBJ1-5, with 10 positions matching TRBD1. Germline V lookup: CDR1 MNHEY, CDR2 SVGEGT. The J segment lost 7 bases and the V segment lost 4 bases, leaving 10 bases of the junction unmatched. The CDR3 loop spans 16 amino acids. CDR3 nucleotide sequence: TGTGCCAGCAGTTCCCGACAGGGGGCATCGGGACAGCCCCAGCATTTT. Amino acids: CASSSRQGASGQPQHF.

This chain uses TRBV7-7 with TRBJ2-1; D may be TRBD1 (6 bases). The V end was cut by 4 bases, the J end by 9 bases, with 13 bases between. Per germline, CDR1 SSHAT and CDR2 FNYEAQ (reference sequence). The CDR3 runs 13 residues. This CDR3 reads CASSSQQGFEQFF. The DNA for the CDR3 is TGTGCCAGCAGCTCCCAACAGGGATTTGAGCAGTTCTTC.

V usage is TRBV6-5 and J usage is TRBJ2-3, with unresolved D. This CDR3 is 13 amino acids long. Germline V gene data show CDR1 as MNHEY and CDR2 as SVGAGI. Trimming pared 5 bases from V and 4 bases from J, leaving 10 bases between. The CDR3 is CASSNWLADTQYF. As DNA, the CDR3 is TGTGCCAGCAGTAACTGGCTAGCAGATACGCAGTATTTT.

This clone turned up a few times. The CDR3 loop reads CASSLFAGGGTGELFF. CDR3 DNA: TGTGCCAGCAGCTTGTTTGCTGGGGGCGGGACCGGGGAGCTGTTTTTT. The chain links TRBV5-6 to TRBJ2-2, with a tentative D call TRBD1 (6 bases). The CDR3 contains 16 residues. Germline CDR1 reads SGHDT; CDR2 reads YYEEEE. Trimming took 1 base from V and 5 from J, leaving 15 bases between them.

In nucleotides, the CDR3 is TGTGCCAGCAGCTTAGAATACAGTGCTGAAGCTTTCTTT. It translates to CASSLEYSAEAFF. This rearrangement joins TRBV11-2 to TRBJ1-1; no definite D call. Trimming pared 0 bases from V and 6 bases from J, leaving 8 bases between. The germline gives CDR1 SGHAT, CDR2 FQNNGV. The CDR3 is 13 residues long.

This rearrangement joins TRBV6-5 to TRBJ1-2, with 8 bases lining up with TRBD1. V dropped 6 bases and J dropped 4; count of bases not matched to a gene: 10. This CDR3 region has 15 residues. Per the germline V gene, CDR1 is MNHEY and CDR2 is SVGAGI. CDR3 bases: TGTGCCAGCAGAAATGGACAGGGACAAAGCTATGGCTACACCTTC. Protein product: CASRNGQGQSYGYTF.

The genes are TRBV9 and TRBJ1-6; TRBD1 agrees at 9 bases. CDR1 SGDLS and CDR2 YYNGEE come from the germline V gene. After removal of 4 bases from V and 7 bases from J, the junction contained 6 bases not matched to a gene. The CDR3 covers 15 residues. The CDR3, as DNA: TGTGCCAGCAGCCGGGACAGGGTAGCGAATTCACCCCTCCACTTT. Its protein is CASSRDRVANSPLHF.

The rearrangement links TRBV2 to TRBJ2-6; D may be TRBD2 (6 bases). Germline CDR1 reads SNHLY; CDR2 reads FYNNEI. Trimming pared 3 bases from V and 2 bases from J, leaving 8 bases between. The CDR3 is 15 amino acids. This CDR3 is CASSEGGPGANVLTF. The DNA for the CDR3 is TGTGCCAGCAGTGAGGGGGGTCCTGGGGCCAACGTCCTGACTTTC.